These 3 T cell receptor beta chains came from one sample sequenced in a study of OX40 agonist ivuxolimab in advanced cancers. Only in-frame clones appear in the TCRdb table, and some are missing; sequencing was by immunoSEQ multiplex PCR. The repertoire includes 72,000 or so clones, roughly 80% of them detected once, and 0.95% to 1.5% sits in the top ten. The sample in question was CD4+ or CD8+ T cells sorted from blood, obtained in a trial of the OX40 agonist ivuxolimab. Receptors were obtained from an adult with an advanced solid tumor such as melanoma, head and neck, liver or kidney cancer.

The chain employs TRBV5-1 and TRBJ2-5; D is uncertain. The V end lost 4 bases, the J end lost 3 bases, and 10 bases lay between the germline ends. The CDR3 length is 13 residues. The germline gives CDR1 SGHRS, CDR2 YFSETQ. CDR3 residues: CASSPIGKETQYF. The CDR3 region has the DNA TGCGCCAGCAGCCCAATCGGAAAAGAGACCCAGTACTTC. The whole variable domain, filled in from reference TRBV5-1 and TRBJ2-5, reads KAGVTQTPRYLIKTRGQQVTLSCSPISGHRSVSWYQQTPGQGLQFLFEYFSETQRNKGNFPGRFSGRQFSNSRSEMNVSTLELGDSALYLCASSPIGKETQYFGPGTRLLVL.

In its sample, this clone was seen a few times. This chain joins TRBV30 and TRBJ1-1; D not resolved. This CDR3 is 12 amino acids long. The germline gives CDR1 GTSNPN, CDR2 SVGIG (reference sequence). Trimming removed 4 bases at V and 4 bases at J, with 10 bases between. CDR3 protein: CAWTLGGTEAFF. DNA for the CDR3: TGTGCCTGGACCCTAGGAGGCACTGAAGCTTTCTTT.

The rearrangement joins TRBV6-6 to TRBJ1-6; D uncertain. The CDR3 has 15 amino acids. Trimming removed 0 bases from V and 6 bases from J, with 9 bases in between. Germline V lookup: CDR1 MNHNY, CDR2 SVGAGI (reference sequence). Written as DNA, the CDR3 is TGTGCCAGCAGTTACTCAGAGGCCCTTAATTCACCCCTCCACTTT. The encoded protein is CASSYSEALNSPLHF.